This record concerns one T cell receptor delta chain sequence. This clone came up a few times. Its antigen remains undetermined. Since a far larger clone is one base different, this is likely a read error. This same CDR3 is encoded by further DNA sequences in the sample. This sample stems from a study of DNA immune sequencing with unique molecular identifiers (dated by TCRdb to the early 2020s). With regard to the full study: gammadelta T cells were enriched from buffy coats using immunomagnetic cell separation, and their genomic DNA was sequenced. Donors were healthy individuals, with about nine donors profiled from sorted peripheral blood gammadelta T cells. The method was validated on synthetic reference molecules and on blood samples from healthy individuals. The study developed and validated an ultrasensitive DNA-based TRD repertoire sequencing method using PCR-introduced unique molecular identifiers. To compare enriched and non-enriched samples, roughly 0.1 ug of enriched gammadelta T-cell DNA and approximately 1 ug of non-enriched PBMC DNA were sequenced. Fluorescence-activated cell sorting was used to enrich gammadelta T cells from the PBMC of approximately 10 healthy people. What the authors observed across the whole study: Healthy donors differed in TRD repertoire diversity, and several donors were highly oligoclonal, meaning the top 5 clonotypes made up more than half of productive molecules. Novel TRD sequences not targeted by the primers cannot be detected with the primer-based approach.

The library was built by means of multiplex PCR. A 32-plex assay amplified the genomic DNA, with primers for all 8 TRDV and 4 TRDJ genes spanning the CDR3. A 12-nucleotide UMI was added during two to three barcoding PCR cycles, followed by a second PCR with Illumina adapter primers. AMPure XP beads were used to purify the libraries, whose quality was checked on a Fragment Analyzer using the HS NGS Fragment kit. Sequencing was run on an Illumina MiniSeq mid-output kit with about 21% PhiX and 150 cycles of paired-end reads. Per the authors' processing: MIGEC version 1.2.9 was used to process the reads, grouping reads by UMI and building error-corrected consensus sequences. Modified VDJtools version 1.2.1 scripts and the tcR R package were used for post-processing. TCRdb processed the public reads again with the CATT caller, after which rows with matching DNA were combined. In this record, the V and J calls reflect TCRdb's handling and not the investigators' own analysis. The sample includes about 2,200 delta-chain clones, with roughly 10% observed a single time. The top ten hold roughly 49% of the sample.

This TCR was recovered from a human donor in good health. Source material: gamma-delta T cells enriched from blood buffy coat, or unenriched PBMCs (not recorded which).

The CDR3 reads CACDKLGDTQADKLIF. The DNA sequence follows: TGTGCCTGTGACAAGCTGGGTGATACGCAGGCCGATAAACTCATCTTT. The chain couples TRDV2 to TRDJ1; D gene: possibly TRDD3, on 6 matching bases. From the germline V gene, CDR1 is GEAIGNYY and CDR2 is EKD. V is pared back by 2 bases and J by 3 bases, with 18 bases lying between the germline termini. The CDR3, cysteine through phenylalanine, is 16 amino acids long. The read is trimmed to its CDR3 DNA, 48 bases read in frame from base 1.